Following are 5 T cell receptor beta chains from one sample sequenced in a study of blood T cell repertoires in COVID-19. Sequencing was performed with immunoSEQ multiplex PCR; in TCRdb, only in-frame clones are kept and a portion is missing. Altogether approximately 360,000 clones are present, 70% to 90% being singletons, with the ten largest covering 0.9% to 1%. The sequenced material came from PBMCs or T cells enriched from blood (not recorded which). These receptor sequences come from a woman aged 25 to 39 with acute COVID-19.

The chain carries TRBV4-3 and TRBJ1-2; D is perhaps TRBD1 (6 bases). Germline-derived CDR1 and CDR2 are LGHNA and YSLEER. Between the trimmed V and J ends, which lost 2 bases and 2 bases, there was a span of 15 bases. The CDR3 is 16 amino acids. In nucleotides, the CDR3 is TGCGCCAGCAGCCAACGGACAGTAGGCCCCAACTATGGCTACACCTTC. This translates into CASSQRTVGPNYGYTF.

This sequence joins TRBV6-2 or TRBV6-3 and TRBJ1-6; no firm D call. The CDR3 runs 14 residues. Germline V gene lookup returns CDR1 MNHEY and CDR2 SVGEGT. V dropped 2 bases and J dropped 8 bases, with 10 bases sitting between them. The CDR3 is CASSYGGQYSPLHF. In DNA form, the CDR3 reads TGTGCCAGCAGTTACGGTGGCCAGTATTCACCCCTCCACTTT.

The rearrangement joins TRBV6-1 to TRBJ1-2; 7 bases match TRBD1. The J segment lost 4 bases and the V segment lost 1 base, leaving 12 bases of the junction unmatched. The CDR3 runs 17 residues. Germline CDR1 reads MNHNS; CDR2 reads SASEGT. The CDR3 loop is CASSEGAWDSLFYGYTF. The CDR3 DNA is TGTGCCAGCAGTGAAGGAGCTTGGGACAGCCTATTCTATGGCTACACCTTC.

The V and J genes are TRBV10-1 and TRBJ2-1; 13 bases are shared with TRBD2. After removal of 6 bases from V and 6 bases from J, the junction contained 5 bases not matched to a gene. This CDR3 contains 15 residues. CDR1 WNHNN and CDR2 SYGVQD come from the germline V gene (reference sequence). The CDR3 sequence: CASSPGLAGVNEQFF. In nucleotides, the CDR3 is TGCGCCAGCAGCCCTGGACTAGCGGGGGTCAATGAGCAGTTCTTC.

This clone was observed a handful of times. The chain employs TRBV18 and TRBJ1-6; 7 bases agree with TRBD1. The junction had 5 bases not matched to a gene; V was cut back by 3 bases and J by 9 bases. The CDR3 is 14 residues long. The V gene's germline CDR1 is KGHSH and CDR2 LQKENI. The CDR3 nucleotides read TGTGCCAGCTCACCGAGACAGGGCGTTTCACCCCTCCACTTT. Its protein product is CASSPRQGVSPLHF.